Below, 32 T cell receptor beta chains from the same sample are listed, as sequenced in a study of read filtering for tumor transcriptome and immune sequencing. From about 0.4 ug of RNA, a library with molecular barcoded alpha/delta and beta/gamma adaptors was made. Each CDR3 protein gets one entry after TCRdb re-called the reads with MiXCR. This sample has tens of thousands of distinct CDR3 sequences, with roughly 21% found just once. The specimen sequenced was a population of CD138-negative cells sorted from bone marrow. The receptors here all came from a donor over 35 with multiple myeloma.

CDR3 region: CASSQQGLPYNEQFF. The CDR3 DNA reads as TGTGCCAGCAGCCAACAGGGGCTCCCCTACAATGAGCAGTTCTTC. J is TRBJ2-1 and V is TRBV5-5; 7 bases line up with TRBD1. The CDR3 sequence is 15 residues long. After removal of 4 bases from V and 2 bases from J, the junction contained 6 bases not matched to a gene. Germline CDR1 SGHKS, CDR2 YYEKEE (reference sequence).

Concerning this clonotype: A much bigger clone sits one base away, suggesting this may be a read error. V is TRBV28 and J is TRBJ2-2; 10 bases align to TRBD2. The V gene's germline CDR1 is MDHEN and CDR2 SYDVKM. This CDR3 is 14 amino acids long. The CDR3 protein is CASRAGGRTGELSF. In nucleotides, the CDR3 is TGTGCCAGCAGAGCGGGGGGGCGAACCGGGGAGCTGTCTTTT.

This clonotype was seen more than once but under ten times. V usage is TRBV28 and J usage is TRBJ2-7; TRBD1 is a possible D gene (5 bases). The CDR3 is made up of 11 amino acids. V was shortened by 3 bases and J by 5 bases, with 5 bases between the two germline ends. Germline CDR1 and CDR2: MDHEN and SYDVKM. The CDR3 bases are TGTGCCAGCAGTTTCAGGGACGAGCAGTACTTC. Translated: CASSFRDEQYF.

Turning to this clonotype: A clone one base away is much larger, so this may be a read error. This chain uses TRBV10-3 with TRBJ2-5, with D perhaps TRBD1 or TRBD2 (5 bases each). The CDR3 runs 15 residues. Per germline, CDR1 ENHRY and CDR2 SYGVKD. CDR3 region: CAIGESPGRQETQYF. CDR3 nucleotides: TGTGCCATCGGTGAGTCCCCGGGGCGCCAAGAGACCCAGTACTTC.

This clonotype was seen many times. V is TRBV7-2 and J is TRBJ2-2, with 7 positions matching TRBD1. This CDR3 is built from 15 residues. The germline V gene encodes CDR1 SGHTA and CDR2 FQGNSA. Trimming at V came to 4 bases and at J to 1 base, leaving 3 bases not matched to a gene. As DNA, the CDR3 is TGTGCCAGCAGCTCACAGGGGAGGAACACCGGGGAGCTGTTTTTT. Protein: CASSSQGRNTGELFF.

This clonotype was detected ten times or more. The genes are TRBV28 and TRBJ1-1; D remains ambiguous. Germline V gives CDR1 MDHEN, CDR2 SYDVKM. The CDR3 is made up of 15 amino acids. The V end lost 1 base, the J end lost 6 bases, and 15 bases lay between the germline ends. The CDR3 sequence: CASSLSEAPRAEAFF. CDR3 DNA: TGTGCCAGCAGTTTATCTGAGGCCCCCCGGGCTGAAGCTTTCTTT.

This clonotype was seen ten or more times. The chain has TRBV6-5 and TRBJ1-1; D ambiguous. The CDR3 runs to 14 residues. Looked up from germline, CDR1 is MNHEY and CDR2 is SVGAGI. Trimming shortened V by 2 bases and J by 1 base, and 8 bases separated the two germline ends. In DNA, the CDR3 is TGTGCCAGCAGTTACAATCGGAAGAACACTGAAGCTTTCTTT. This encodes CASSYNRKNTEAFF.

For this clonotype: This sequence may be a read error, since a much larger clone differs from it by one base. This rearrangement joins TRBV29-1 to TRBJ2-7; no clear D. Germline CDR1 and CDR2: SQVTM and ANQGSEA. This CDR3 spans 12 amino acids. DNA for the CDR3: TGCAGCGTTGGCCGAAGCTCCTACGAGCAGTGCTTC. Translation: CSVGRSSYEQCF.

In this sample, this clonotype turned up many times. This rearrangement joins TRBV29-1 to TRBJ1-1; TRBD1 is a possible D gene (6 bases). V was clipped by 4 bases and J by 0 bases, with 9 bases between them. Germline loops: CDR1 SQVTM, CDR2 ANQGSEA. The CDR3 extends over 13 amino acids. In DNA, the CDR3 is TGCAGCGTTGGGTCAGGGGTGAACACTGAAGCTTTCTTT. Protein: CSVGSGVNTEAFF.

Many counts were recorded for this clonotype. This rearrangement joins TRBV2 to TRBJ2-1; 14 bases line up with TRBD2. Looked up from germline, CDR1 is SNHLY and CDR2 is FYNNEI. CDR3 length: 15 residues. J lost 8 bases, V lost 6 bases, and 6 bases had no gene match. The CDR3 loop is CASSRLAGGQDEQFF. CDR3 coding DNA: TGTGCCAGCAGCCGACTAGCGGGGGGGCAGGATGAGCAGTTCTTC.

On this clonotype: A read error may be the cause here, since a much bigger clone is one base away. This chain links TRBV14 with TRBJ2-7; D may be TRBD2 (6 bases). V was shortened by 1 base and J by 6 bases, with 16 bases between the two germline ends. The CDR3 length is 15 residues. Germline-derived CDR1 and CDR2 are SGHDN and FVKESK. The CDR3 nucleotides are TGTGCCAGCAGCCAAGCTCTAGCGACCGGGGGCGAGCAGTACTTC. Translating gives CASSQALATGGEQYF. Together with reference TRBV14 and TRBJ2-7, the CDR3 gives the full variable domain: EAGVTQFPSHSVIEKGQTVTLRCDPISGHDNLYWYRRVMGKEIKFLLHFVKESKQDESGMPNNRFLAERTGGTYSTLKVQPAELEDSGVYFCASSQALATGGEQYFGPGTRLTVT.

This clonotype came up many times. This chain joins TRBV20-1 and TRBJ2-5, with TRBD2 matching over 7 bases. Germline loops: CDR1 DFQATT, CDR2 SNEGSKA (reference sequence). CDR3 length: 15 residues. Trimming removed 3 bases from V and 1 base from J; junction bases left unmatched: 8. The CDR3 loop is CSASMGGSPQETQYF. The DNA for the CDR3 is TGCAGTGCTAGTATGGGGGGGAGCCCCCAAGAGACCCAGTACTTC.

In this sample, this clonotype turned up many times. This sequence joins TRBV19 and TRBJ1-4; D gene unclear. This CDR3 has 16 residues. The germline gives CDR1 LNHDA, CDR2 SQIVND (reference sequence). Trimming removed 7 bases at V and 0 bases at J, with 15 bases between. CDR3 coding DNA: TGTGCCAGTAATGGGCAGAAGATTGCAACTAATGAAAAACTGTTTTTT. As protein: CASNGQKIATNEKLFF.

This clonotype was seen a few times. V gene TRBV29-1 combines with J gene TRBJ1-3, with no clear D. The CDR3 is 13 amino acids. V gave up 2 bases and J gave up 0 bases, with 5 bases separating them. Per germline, CDR1 SQVTM and CDR2 ANQGSEA. The CDR3 protein is CSVERGSGNTIYF. CDR3 coding DNA: TGCAGCGTTGAACGGGGCTCTGGAAACACCATATATTTT.

This clonotype was recorded at least ten times. The rearrangement links TRBV12-3 or TRBV12-4 to TRBJ2-1; D unclear. The CDR3 runs 15 residues. The V end lost 5 bases, the J end lost 0 bases, and 11 bases lay between the germline ends. Here the CDR3 reads CASSPQMSSYNEQFF. The CDR3 DNA sequence: TGTGCCAGCAGTCCTCAGATGAGCTCCTACAATGAGCAGTTCTTC.

This clonotype was picked up many times. The V gene is TRBV5-1, the J gene TRBJ2-7; D possibly corresponds to TRBD1 (5 bases). CDR3 size: 16 residues. Germline-derived CDR1 and CDR2 are SGHRS and YFSETQ. With 2 bases removed from V and 0 bases from J, the gap between germline ends came to 15 bases. CDR3 region: CASSFSLDTSSYEQYF. CDR3 sequence (DNA): TGCGCCAGCAGCTTCTCGCTGGACACGAGCTCCTACGAGCAGTACTTC.

The chain employs TRBV2 and TRBJ2-3, with D possibly matching TRBD2 (6 bases). CDR3 length: 15 amino acids. The germline V gene has CDR1 SNHLY and CDR2 FYNNEI. Trimming took off 2 bases at V and 2 bases at J, with 11 bases between the two ends. CDR3 amino acids: CASSERGYPTDTQYF. CDR3 sequence (DNA): TGTGCCAGCAGTGAACGGGGGTATCCCACAGATACGCAGTATTTT.

Of note for this clonotype: Mismatch with germline at one junction end may stem from a read error. Written as DNA, the CDR3 is TGCGCCAGCAGCCACGCCGAGGTGGACAGGAGAGCCTATGGCTGCACCTTC. This translates into CASSHAEVDRRAYGCTF. This chain connects TRBV4-1 to TRBJ1-2, with 7 bases that match TRBD1. This CDR3 spans 17 amino acids. From germline, CDR1 is MGHRA and CDR2 YSYEKL.

This clonotype appeared many times. This chain links TRBV28 with TRBJ2-7; D gene uncertain. The V end lost 4 bases, the J end lost 3 bases, and 10 bases lay between the germline ends. Per the germline V gene, CDR1 is MDHEN and CDR2 is SYDVKM. The CDR3 loop spans 13 amino acids. Written as DNA, the CDR3 is TGTGCCAGCAGTTCCCTGCCTGACTACGAGCAGTACTTC. Translated: CASSSLPDYEQYF.

The table lists this clonotype with many counts. Here the CDR3 DNA reads TGCAGTGCCGCAGACAGGGGCGGTGGAAACACCATATATTTT. It translates to CSAADRGGGNTIYF. The chain has TRBV20-1 and TRBJ1-3; 8 bases line up with TRBD1. Germline V gene data show CDR1 as DFQATT and CDR2 as SNEGSKA (reference sequence). The CDR3 has 14 amino acids. V shed 6 bases, J shed 3 bases, and the junction held 7 bases outside the gene matches.

Ten or more counts support this clonotype. This chain connects TRBV3-1 to TRBJ2-2; 7 bases match TRBD1. This CDR3 has 14 amino acids. Germline values: CDR1 LGHDT, CDR2 YNNKEL (reference sequence). Unmatched junction bases numbered 0, after V lost 2 bases and J lost 3 bases. The CDR3 reads CASSQQGDTGELFF. The CDR3 nucleotides read TGTGCCAGCAGCCAACAGGGGGACACCGGGGAGCTGTTTTTT.

The sample holds a few counts of this clonotype. The chain employs TRBV5-1 and TRBJ2-5; perhaps TRBD2 as D (5 bases). V was shortened by 9 bases and J by 7 bases, with 16 bases between the two germline ends. Germline V gives CDR1 SGHRS, CDR2 YFSETQ. The CDR3 runs to 12 residues. The CDR3 spells CATSLRERTQYF. The CDR3 DNA follows: TGCGCCACCTCCCTGAGGGAGCGGACCCAGTACTTC.

This clonotype was seen many times. The V call is TRBV5-1, the J call TRBJ2-1; 7 bases map to TRBD1. From germline, CDR1 is SGHRS and CDR2 YFSETQ. CDR3 size: 14 residues. Trimming at V came to 4 bases and at J to 4 bases, leaving 5 bases not matched to a gene. The CDR3 loop is CASSLDREYNEQFF. The CDR3 nucleotides are TGCGCCAGCAGCCTCGACAGGGAGTACAATGAGCAGTTCTTC.

This clonotype has at least ten counts. The chain is built from TRBV5-8 and TRBJ2-5, with 7 bases that match TRBD2. Germline V gene data show CDR1 as SGHTS and CDR2 as YDEGEE. CDR3 length: 11 residues. Trimming removed 4 bases from V and 9 bases from J; junction bases left unmatched: 3. The CDR3 loop reads CASSLAGAQYF. Written as DNA, the CDR3 is TGTGCCAGCAGCCTGGCGGGAGCCCAGTACTTC. The full variable domain, completed using reference TRBV5-8 and TRBJ2-5, is EAGVTQSPTHLIKTRGQQATLRCSPISGHTSVYWYQQALGLGLQFLLWYDEGEERNRGNFPPRFSGRQFPNYSSELNVNALELEDSALYLCASSLAGAQYFGPGTRLLVL.

This clonotype appeared many times. The gene calls are TRBV29-1 and TRBJ2-5; 8 positions match TRBD1. CDR1 is SQVTM and CDR2 is ANQGSEA in the germline V gene. Trimming took 6 bases from V and 3 from J; bases not matched to a gene: 6. This CDR3 region has 13 residues. The CDR3 DNA sequence: TGCAGCGTGGCCCGGGACAGGAAAGAGACCCAGTACTTC. This sequence encodes CSVARDRKETQYF.

This clonotype has ten or more counts. The J gene is TRBJ2-4, the V gene TRBV29-1; D gene ambiguous. Germline V gene data show CDR1 as SQVTM and CDR2 as ANQGSEA. V was cut by 5 bases and J by 6 bases, with 8 bases left in between. This CDR3 comprises 11 residues. The CDR3 coding sequence is TGCAGCGTTCTGCTTGGAAACATTCAGTACTTC. It is translated as CSVLLGNIQYF.

V is TRBV5-1 and J is TRBJ1-1; D is undetermined. This CDR3 spans 14 amino acids. Trimming removed 1 base at V and 0 bases at J, with 7 bases between. CDR1 and CDR2 from the germline V gene are SGHRS and YFSETQ. The CDR3 DNA follows: TGCGCCAGCAGCTTGTGGACCATGAACACTGAAGCTTTCTTT. As protein: CASSLWTMNTEAFF.

This clonotype was counted many times. The chain has TRBV30 and TRBJ2-7; D gene uncertain. V was clipped by 0 bases and J by 6 bases, with 9 bases between them. The length of the CDR3 is 12 residues. Germline lookup yields CDR1 GTSNPN and CDR2 SVGIG (reference sequence). The CDR3 loop is CAWSVRPAEQYF. CDR3 DNA sequence: TGTGCCTGGAGTGTACGACCGGCCGAGCAGTACTTC.

This clonotype was seen more than once but under ten times. This chain connects TRBV5-1 to TRBJ2-7; 8 bases agree with TRBD1. This CDR3 contains 14 residues. Germline V gene lookup returns CDR1 SGHRS and CDR2 YFSETQ. The J segment lost 2 bases and the V segment lost 4 bases, leaving 5 bases of the junction unmatched. The CDR3 sequence: CASSPRDRTYEQYF. DNA for the CDR3: TGCGCCAGCAGCCCCCGGGACAGGACCTACGAGCAGTACTTC. Combining the CDR3 with reference TRBV5-1 and TRBJ2-7 gives the whole variable domain KAGVTQTPRYLIKTRGQQVTLSCSPISGHRSVSWYQQTPGQGLQFLFEYFSETQRNKGNFPGRFSGRQFSNSRSEMNVSTLELGDSALYLCASSPRDRTYEQYFGPGTRLTVT.

This clonotype was picked up many times. The CDR3 loop is CASSLVHSNEKLFF. In DNA, the CDR3 is TGCGCCAGCAGCTTGGTCCATTCTAATGAAAAACTGTTTTTT. This rearrangement joins TRBV5-1 to TRBJ1-4, with D hard to call. In germline, CDR1 is SGHRS, CDR2 YFSETQ. V was cut by 0 bases and J by 3 bases, with 6 bases left in between. CDR3 length: 14 residues. The full variable domain, in which reference TRBV5-1 and TRBJ1-4 provide the parts outside the CDR3, is KAGVTQTPRYLIKTRGQQVTLSCSPISGHRSVSWYQQTPGQGLQFLFEYFSETQRNKGNFPGRFSGRQFSNSRSEMNVSTLELGDSALYLCASSLVHSNEKLFFGSGTQLSVL.

The gene calls are TRBV7-2 and TRBJ2-2, with D perhaps matching TRBD1 (6 bases). The CDR3 extends over 15 amino acids. Trimming stripped 3 bases from V and 0 bases from J, with 8 bases between. Germline CDR1 is SGHTA and CDR2 is FQGNSA. CDR3 sequence: CASSLGAANTGELFF. The CDR3 nucleotides are TGTGCCAGCAGCTTGGGGGCCGCGAACACCGGGGAGCTGTTTTTT.

This chain links TRBV3-1 with TRBJ2-3; perhaps D is TRBD1 or TRBD2 (5 bases each). Per germline, CDR1 LGHDT and CDR2 YNNKEL (reference sequence). The V gene lost 0 bases and the J gene lost 7 bases, with 20 bases spanning the gap. CDR3 length: 17 amino acids. The chain's CDR3 is CASSQDTGTASMNTQYF. CDR3 bases: TGTGCCAGCAGCCAAGATACCGGGACGGCGTCTATGAATACGCAGTATTTT.